What follows are 17 T cell receptor beta chains derived from one specimen sequenced in a study of T cells in Graves' hyperthyroidism and ophthalmopathy. Amplification targeted TCR beta CDR3 regions from RNA transcripts. TCR CDR3 regions were first amplified by RT-PCR with HTBI primers. One entry per CDR3 protein, called by TCRdb with MiXCR from the multiplex PCR reads. The sample shows approximately 630,000 distinct CDR3 sequences, roughly 16% of them seen only once. Sequencing was done on a sample of blood. The receptors here all came from a woman in her 30s with Graves' hyperthyroidism.

Regarding this clonotype: The conserved phenylalanine or tryptophan is not found at the CDR3 terminus, so this likely reflects a read error. This chain connects TRBV2 to TRBJ1-5, with TRBD1 matching over 10 bases. Trimming cost V 2 bases and J 6 bases; bases outside gene matches: 4. CDR1 and CDR2 from the germline V gene are SNHLY and FYNNEI. The CDR3 loop spans 15 amino acids. DNA of the CDR3: TGTGCCAGCAGTGAATGGGGACAGGGGAGTCAGCCCCAGCATCTT. Its protein is CASSEWGQGSQPQHL.

The rearrangement joins TRBV20-1 to TRBJ2-3, with D perhaps matching TRBD1 (8 bases). From germline, CDR1 is DFQATT and CDR2 SNEGSKA (reference sequence). The CDR3 runs to 12 residues. Trimming removed 4 bases from V and 6 bases from J, with 11 bases in between. The CDR3 spells CSATQGGDTQYF. The CDR3 region has the DNA TGCAGTGCTACACAGGGGGGGGATACGCAGTATTTT.

This clonotype has more than one count but fewer than ten. The genes are TRBV11-3 and TRBJ2-5, with 8 bases that match TRBD2. The V gene's germline CDR1 is SGHNT and CDR2 YENEEA. CDR3 length: 16 residues. The J segment lost 4 bases and the V segment lost 5 bases, leaving 12 bases of the junction unmatched. Written as DNA, the CDR3 is TGTGCCAGCAGCCTCGGACTAGCTATCTCAATAGAGACCCAGTACTTC. Protein sequence: CASSLGLAISIETQYF.

In this sample, this clonotype turned up many times. V gene TRBV6-1 combines with J gene TRBJ1-1; no firm D call. Germline values: CDR1 MNHNS, CDR2 SASEGT. The length of the CDR3 is 11 residues. The V gene lost 6 bases and the J gene lost 6 bases, with 8 bases spanning the gap. This CDR3 is CASRGVSEAFF. The CDR3 nucleotides read TGTGCCAGCAGAGGCGTGTCTGAAGCTTTCTTT.

The genes are TRBV9 and TRBJ2-3, with TRBD2 matching 11 bases. This CDR3 comprises 16 residues. J gave up 4 bases and V 1 base, and 5 bases lay outside the gene matches. CDR1 SGDLS and CDR2 YYNGEE come from the germline V gene. The CDR3 is CASSVLAGGFSDTQYF. CDR3 DNA sequence: TGTGCCAGCAGCGTATTAGCGGGAGGGTTTTCAGATACGCAGTATTTT.

The chain is built from TRBV15 and TRBJ1-1; 7 nucleotides agree with TRBD1. V shed 1 base and J 9 bases; nucleotides not matched to a gene: 8. The CDR3 is 14 residues long. Germline CDR1 is LNHNV and CDR2 is YYDKDF (reference sequence). In DNA, the CDR3 is TGTGCCACCAGCAGAGGACAGGGAATTAGAAAAGCTTTCTTT. This codes for CATSRGQGIRKAFF.

This clonotype was observed many times. The CDR3 sequence is CSAGQGSDTQYF. The CDR3 DNA reads as TGCAGCGCTGGACAGGGCTCGGATACGCAGTATTTT. This chain links TRBV29-1 with TRBJ2-3; 8 nucleotides line up with TRBD1. This CDR3 region has 12 residues. Unmatched junction bases numbered 6, after V lost 7 bases and J lost 6 bases. Germline V CDR1 and CDR2: SQVTM, ANQGSEA.

This clonotype was seen repeatedly, ten times or more. This chain joins TRBV20-1 and TRBJ2-1, with D maybe TRBD2 (5 bases). The CDR3 spans 12 residues. Trimming removed 0 bases from V and 10 bases from J, with 10 bases in between. CDR1 is DFQATT and CDR2 is SNEGSKA in the germline V gene (reference sequence). CDR3 in DNA: TGCAGTGCTAGAGATCCGGGGAGCGAGCAGTTCTTC. Amino acids: CSARDPGSEQFF.

This clonotype has more than one count but fewer than ten. The chain uses TRBV28 and TRBJ2-3; 8 bases are shared with TRBD1. This CDR3 is built from 17 residues. Germline assignment: CDR1 MDHEN and CDR2 SYDVKM. J gave up 1 base and V 7 bases, and 13 bases lay outside the gene matches. CDR3 coding DNA: TGTGCCAGCACCTCCCCCCCCCGGGGACAGGGCACAGATACGCAGTATTTT. This translates into CASTSPPRGQGTDTQYF.

The rearrangement links TRBV27 to TRBJ2-1; TRBD1 aligns across 10 bases. The CDR3 consists of 15 residues. Germline trimming cut 6 bases from V and 5 bases from J; bases unmatched to any gene: 7. Germline V gene data show CDR1 as MNHEY and CDR2 as SMNVEV (reference sequence). The CDR3 reads CASSFWGQGNNEQFF. The CDR3 nucleotides are TGTGCCAGCAGCTTTTGGGGACAGGGGAACAATGAGCAGTTCTTC.

This clonotype came up a few times. The CDR3 spells CATQASGTGELFF. The CDR3 nucleotides are TGTGCCACCCAGGCTAGCGGGACCGGGGAGCTGTTTTTT. The chain couples TRBV11-2 to TRBJ2-2; TRBD2 matches 8 bases. Per germline, CDR1 SGHAT and CDR2 FQNNGV. The trim removed 10 bases at V and 5 bases at J, leaving 6 bases unmatched. The CDR3 runs 13 residues. Filled out from reference TRBV11-2 and TRBJ2-2, the complete variable domain reads EAGVAQSPRYKIIEKRQSVAFWCNPISGHATLYWYQQILGQGPKLLIQFQNNGVVDDSQLPKDRFSAERLKGVDSTLKIQPAKLEDSAVYLCATQASGTGELFFGEGSRLTVL.

The rearrangement links TRBV11-2 to TRBJ1-4, with D possibly matching TRBD1 (6 bases). The V and J ends lost 0 bases and 7 bases respectively, with 18 bases between them. Germline V CDR1 and CDR2: SGHAT, FQNNGV. The CDR3 has 17 residues. The CDR3 loop reads CASSLERGGQLSEKLFF. The CDR3, as DNA: TGTGCCAGCAGCTTAGAACGGGGGGGGCAACTGAGTGAAAAACTGTTTTTT.

This clonotype was recorded many times. The chain uses TRBV15 and TRBJ1-5, with TRBD1 matching over 8 bases. This CDR3 comprises 21 residues. J was trimmed by 2 bases and V by 0 bases; bases with no gene match: 18. Germline assignment: CDR1 LNHNV and CDR2 YYDKDF (reference sequence). The CDR3 loop is CATSRDQGTGQASYGNQPQHF. CDR3 nucleotide sequence: TGTGCCACCAGCAGAGATCAAGGGACAGGCCAAGCTTCTTATGGCAATCAGCCCCAGCATTTT.

This clonotype was seen more than once but under ten times. This chain connects TRBV19 to TRBJ2-1; D gene uncertain. The CDR3 contains 13 residues. Trimming removed 5 bases from V and 4 bases from J, with 9 bases in between. Per germline, CDR1 LNHDA and CDR2 SQIVND (reference sequence). CDR3 sequence (DNA): TGTGCCAGTAGTTTTGGATTTTACAATGAGCAGTTCTTC. It yields the protein CASSFGFYNEQFF.

This clonotype appeared many times. The J gene is TRBJ2-5, the V gene TRBV24-1, with 8 bases identical to TRBD1. Looked up from germline, CDR1 is KGHDR and CDR2 is SFDVKD. Trimming at V came to 4 bases and at J to 5 bases, leaving 5 bases not matched to a gene. The CDR3 runs to 14 residues. The CDR3 nucleotides read TGTGCCACCAGTGACCTGGACAGGGCGGAGACCCAGTACTTC. Amino acids: CATSDLDRAETQYF.

The chain is built from TRBV5-1 and TRBJ2-7; TRBD2 is a possible D gene (7 bases). V was trimmed by 4 bases and J by 3 bases, leaving 14 bases between them. From germline, CDR1 is SGHRS and CDR2 YFSETQ. The CDR3 loop spans 14 amino acids. For the CDR3, the DNA is TGCGCCAGCAGCCTGGGGGCTAGCGGCTACGAGCAGTACTTC. It yields the protein CASSLGASGYEQYF.

Of note for this clonotype: A junction end diverges from the germline sequence, so it may reflect a read error. V gene TRBV18 combines with J gene TRBJ2-5, with 7 bases identical to TRBD2. The CDR3 totals 16 residues. In germline, CDR1 is KGHSH, CDR2 LQKENI. The CDR3 DNA reads as TGTGCCAGCACACCACGGCTAGCGGCAACCCAAGAGACCCAGTACTTC. Translating it yields CASTPRLAATQETQYF.